This TCR beta chain originates from a study of blood T cell repertoires in COVID-19 (TCRdb year 2020). With respect to the entire study: Samples covering the acute and convalescent phases of COVID-19 were provided by collaborators in the United States, Italy and Spain. A freely available public database, intended as a resource for researchers studying the immune response to SARS-CoV-2, is where the repertoires were released. The samples were drawn from the first 160 participants of the ongoing ImmuneRACE study and from under 1,500 subjects provided by 6 global collaborators. The dataset comprised deeply sampled blood TCRbeta repertoires from subjects exposed to, actively infected with, or recovered from COVID-19. A de-identified subject ID, COVID-19 status, age in years and sex were almost always included in the sample metadata. The prospective study material was composed of cDNA or gDNA derived from T cells, B-cell-depleted T cells, or PBMCs. Where available, HLA class I and class II types were obtained from metadata supplied by the sample provider rather than from assay-based typing.

The junction shows trimming of 0 bases on V and 2 bases on J, plus 10 bases between the germline ends. Taken from cysteine to phenylalanine, the CDR3 has 15 residues. The sequence is cut down to CDR3 DNA, 45 bases in frame from base 1. Via the germline V gene, CDR1 is LGHNA and CDR2 YNFKEQ. TCRbeta CDR3 regions were amplified from genomic DNA by means of the immunoSEQ Assay, a bias-controlled multiplex PCR. The source study handled its data this way. Within the assay, amplification of reference gene primers was used to estimate how many nucleated cells each sample contained. To quantify the absolute abundance of each unique TCRbeta CDR3 rearrangement, sequence reads were collapsed and filtered. For each sample, productive Simpson clonality was calculated by taking the square root of Simpson's diversity index across productive rearrangements. This immuneACCESS table, as held by TCRdb, lists in-frame sequences with V and J called but not all clones. Of the missing ones, under half trace to an unresolved V gene in checked studies; the others have no known cause. Clonal size and the V and J genes are those of that table, whereas D and trimming came from the DNA. Recorded for this sample are 35,000 to 40,000 clones; roughly 90% of them occurred a single time. The ten largest make up 7.2% of the sample.

Whole blood was collected in K2EDTA tubes by collaborating institutions according to the institutions' own protocols. For TCRbeta analysis, collaborator samples were shipped as frozen whole blood, as isolated PBMCs, or as DNA extracted from either sample type. This clone was detected once. No antigen is known for it. One base away there is no much larger clone; base qualities are not given. The full study reports these points: Clinical and demographic metadata were provided uncurated, with the amount varying by source and participant.

The rearrangement combines TRBV4-2 with TRBJ1-2; the D gene is not confidently resolved. Sequencing input: peripheral blood. The source is a human donor in a cohort sampled during active COVID-19. The CDR3 region has the sequence CASSQDVRLNYGYTF. The DNA sequence is TGTGCCAGCAGCCAAGACGTGAGGTTGAACTATGGCTACACCTTC.